One sample yielded the 10 T cell receptor beta chains listed below, sequenced in a study of monozygotic twins with inflammatory bowel disease. TCRdb re-called the 5' RACE reads; every CDR3 protein appears as one record, without DNA. The sample's table shows some 440,000 distinct CDR3 sequences. Sequenced sample: blood. The receptors were sampled from a human donor with ulcerative colitis or Crohn's disease, or a healthy co-twin of an affected twin (not recorded which).

The chain uses TRBV30 and TRBJ2-7; TCRdb's assignment of TRBD1 cannot be checked, as there is no DNA. Germline loops: CDR1 GTSNPN, CDR2 SVGIG (reference sequence). The CDR3 has 14 amino acids. The CDR3 spells CALLSGTGAYEQYF.

The V call is TRBV3-1, the J call TRBJ2-7; TCRdb reports TRBD2, a call that lacks DNA to check it against. CDR1 is LGHDT, CDR2 YNNKEL, per germline (reference sequence). This CDR3 spans 14 amino acids. CDR3 sequence: CASSRSGGTYEQYF.

This chain uses TRBV12-3 or TRBV12-4 with TRBJ2-6. The CDR3 spans 15 residues. This CDR3 reads CASSLGWSGANVLTF.

J is TRBJ2-1 and V is TRBV6-1; TCRdb proposes TRBD2, but this gene call is untestable without DNA. CDR1 is MNHNS and CDR2 is SASEGT in the germline V gene. This CDR3 region has 14 residues. The CDR3 protein is CASSGGRGYNEQFF.

V gene TRBV30 combines with J gene TRBJ1-1; TCRdb lists TRBD1, though no DNA is available to test this call. Germline V gene data show CDR1 as GTSNPN and CDR2 as SVGIG (reference sequence). The CDR3 covers 14 residues. The CDR3 protein is CAWSPGIVNTEAFF.

The chain carries TRBV7-9 and TRBJ2-5; TCRdb's D call, TRBD2, is unchecked because there is no DNA. This CDR3 spans 13 amino acids. From germline, CDR1 is SEHNR and CDR2 FQNEAQ (reference sequence). The CDR3 here is CASSLDGGETQYF.

The CDR3 sequence is CASSPIGLGSREQYF. The V call is TRBV18, the J call TRBJ2-7; TCRdb designates TRBD2, a call that cannot be tested without DNA. The CDR3 has 15 amino acids. The germline gives CDR1 KGHSH, CDR2 LQKENI.

This chain joins TRBV3-1 and TRBJ2-6. Germline values: CDR1 LGHDT, CDR2 YNNKEL (reference sequence). The CDR3 is made up of 13 amino acids. The chain's CDR3 is CASSLSWANVLTF.

CDR3 loop: CATSRVRDTIYF. This sequence joins TRBV15 and TRBJ1-3. Looked up from germline, CDR1 is LNHNV and CDR2 is YYDKDF (reference sequence). This CDR3 spans 12 amino acids.

This chain connects TRBV29-1 to TRBJ2-1. The V gene's germline CDR1 is SQVTM and CDR2 ANQGSEA. There are 11 residues in the CDR3. The chain's CDR3 is CSVGQDGRQFF.